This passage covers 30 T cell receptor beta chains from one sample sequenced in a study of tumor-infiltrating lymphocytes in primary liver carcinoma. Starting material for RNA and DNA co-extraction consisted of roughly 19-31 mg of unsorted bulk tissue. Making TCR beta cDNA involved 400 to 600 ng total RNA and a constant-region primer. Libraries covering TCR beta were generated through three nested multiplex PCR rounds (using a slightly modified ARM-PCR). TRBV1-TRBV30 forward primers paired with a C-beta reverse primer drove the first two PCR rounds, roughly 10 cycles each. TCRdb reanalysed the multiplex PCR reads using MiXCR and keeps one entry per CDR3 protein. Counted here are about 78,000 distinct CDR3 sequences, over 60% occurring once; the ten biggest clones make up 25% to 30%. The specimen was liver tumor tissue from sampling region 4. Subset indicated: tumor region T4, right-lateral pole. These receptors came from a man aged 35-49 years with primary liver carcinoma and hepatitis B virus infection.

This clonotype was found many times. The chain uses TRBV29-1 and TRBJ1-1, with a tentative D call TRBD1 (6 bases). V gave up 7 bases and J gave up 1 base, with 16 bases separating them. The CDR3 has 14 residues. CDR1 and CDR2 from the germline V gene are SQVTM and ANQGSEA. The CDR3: CSASTGGQNTEAFF. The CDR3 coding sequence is TGCAGCGCATCCACCGGGGGACAGAACACTGAAGCTTTCTTT.

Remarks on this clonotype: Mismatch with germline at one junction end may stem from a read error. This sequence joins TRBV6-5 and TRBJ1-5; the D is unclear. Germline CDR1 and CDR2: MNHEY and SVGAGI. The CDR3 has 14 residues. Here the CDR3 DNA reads TGTGCCAACAGTTACCGGGCCGGCAATCAGCCCCAGCACTTT. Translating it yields CANSYRAGNQPQHF.

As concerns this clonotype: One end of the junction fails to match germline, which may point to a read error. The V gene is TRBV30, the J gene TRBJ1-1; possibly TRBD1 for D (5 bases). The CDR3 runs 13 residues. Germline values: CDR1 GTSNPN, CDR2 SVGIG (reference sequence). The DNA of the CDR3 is TGTGCCTGGAGGGGGGTCTCGTACACTGAATCTTTCTTT. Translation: CAWRGVSYTESFF.

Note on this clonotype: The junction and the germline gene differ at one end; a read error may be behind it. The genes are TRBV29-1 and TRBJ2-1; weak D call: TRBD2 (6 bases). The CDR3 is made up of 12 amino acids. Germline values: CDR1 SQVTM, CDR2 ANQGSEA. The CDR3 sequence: CCVDRDWQEQFF. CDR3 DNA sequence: TGCTGCGTTGACCGGGACTGGCAAGAGCAGTTCTTC.

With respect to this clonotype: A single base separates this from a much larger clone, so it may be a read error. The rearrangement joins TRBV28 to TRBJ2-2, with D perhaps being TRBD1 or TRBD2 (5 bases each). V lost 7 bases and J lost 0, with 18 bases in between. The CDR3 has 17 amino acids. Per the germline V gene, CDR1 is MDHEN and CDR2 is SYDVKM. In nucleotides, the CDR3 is TGTGCCAGCAACCCTCGGGGCGAGCCTTCGAACACCGGGGAGCTGTTTTTT. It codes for CASNPRGEPSNTGELFF. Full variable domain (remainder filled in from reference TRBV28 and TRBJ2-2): DVKVTQSSRYLVKRTGEKVFLECVQDMDHENMFWYRQDPGLGLRLIYFSYDVKMKEKGDIPEGYSVSREKKERFSLILESASTNQTSMYLCASNPRGEPSNTGELFFGEGSRLTVL.

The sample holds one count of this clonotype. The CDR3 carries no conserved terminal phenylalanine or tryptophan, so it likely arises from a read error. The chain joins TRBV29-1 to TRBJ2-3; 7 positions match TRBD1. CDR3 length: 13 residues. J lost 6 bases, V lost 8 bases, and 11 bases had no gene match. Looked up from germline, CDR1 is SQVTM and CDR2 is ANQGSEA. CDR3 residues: CSTRTGNTDTQYS. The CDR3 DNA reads TGCAGCACCCGGACAGGAAACACGGATACGCAGTATTCT.

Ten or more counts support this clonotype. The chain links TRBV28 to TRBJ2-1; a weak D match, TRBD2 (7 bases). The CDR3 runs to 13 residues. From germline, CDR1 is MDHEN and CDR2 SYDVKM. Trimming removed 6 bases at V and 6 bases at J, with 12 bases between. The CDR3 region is CASSLGGANEQFF. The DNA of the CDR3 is TGTGCCAGCAGCCTGGGGGGGGCCAATGAGCAGTTCTTC.

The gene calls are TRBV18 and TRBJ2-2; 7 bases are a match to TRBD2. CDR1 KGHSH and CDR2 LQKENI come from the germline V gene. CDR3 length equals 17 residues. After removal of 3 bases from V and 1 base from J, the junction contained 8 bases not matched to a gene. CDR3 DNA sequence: TGTGCCAGCTCACCCCAAGTGGCGGGAGTGAACACCGGGGAGCTGTTTTTT. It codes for CASSPQVAGVNTGELFF.

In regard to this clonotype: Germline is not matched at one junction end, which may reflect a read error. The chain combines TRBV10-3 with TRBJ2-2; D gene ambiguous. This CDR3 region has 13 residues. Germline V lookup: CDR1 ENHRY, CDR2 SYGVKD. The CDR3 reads CAFSGPNTGELFF. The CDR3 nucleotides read TGTGCCTTCAGTGGGCCGAATACCGGGGAGCTGTTTTTT.

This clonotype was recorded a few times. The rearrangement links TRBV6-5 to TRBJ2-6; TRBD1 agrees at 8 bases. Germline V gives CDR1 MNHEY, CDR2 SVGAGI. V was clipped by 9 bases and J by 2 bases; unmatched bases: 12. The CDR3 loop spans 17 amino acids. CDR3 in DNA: TGTGCCAGTCTTTGGACAGGGATGAAAGCTGGGGCCAACGTCCTGACTTTC. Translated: CASLWTGMKAGANVLTF.

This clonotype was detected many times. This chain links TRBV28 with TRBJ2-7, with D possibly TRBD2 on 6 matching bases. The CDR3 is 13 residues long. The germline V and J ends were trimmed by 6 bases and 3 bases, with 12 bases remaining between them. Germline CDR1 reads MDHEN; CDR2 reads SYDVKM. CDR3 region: CASRSTSNYEQYF. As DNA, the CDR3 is TGTGCCAGCAGGTCGACTAGTAACTACGAGCAGTACTTC.

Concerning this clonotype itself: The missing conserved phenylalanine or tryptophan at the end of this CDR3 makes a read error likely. The CDR3 spells CASSTRDPANNEQFL. The DNA for the CDR3 is TGCGCCAGCAGCACCCGGGACCCTGCGAACAATGAACAGTTCCTC. The chain uses TRBV11-2 and TRBJ2-1, with D perhaps assigned TRBD1 or TRBD2 (5 bases each). Per the germline V gene, CDR1 is SGHAT and CDR2 is FQNNGV. This CDR3 has 15 amino acids.

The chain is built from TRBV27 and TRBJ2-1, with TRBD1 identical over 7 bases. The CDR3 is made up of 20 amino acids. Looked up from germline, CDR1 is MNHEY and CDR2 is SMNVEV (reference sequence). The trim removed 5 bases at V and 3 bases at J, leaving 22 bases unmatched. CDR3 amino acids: CASSPVRDRYVVGSYNEQFF. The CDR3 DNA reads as TGTGCCAGCAGTCCCGTCCGGGACAGATACGTTGTAGGGAGCTACAATGAGCAGTTCTTC.

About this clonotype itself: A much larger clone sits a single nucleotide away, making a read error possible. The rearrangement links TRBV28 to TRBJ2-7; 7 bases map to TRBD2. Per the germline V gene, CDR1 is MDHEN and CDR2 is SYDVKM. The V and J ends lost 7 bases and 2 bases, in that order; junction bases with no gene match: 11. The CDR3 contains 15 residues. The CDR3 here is CASTLGGGLPYEQYF. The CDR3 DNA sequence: TGTGCCAGCACCTTGGGCGGGGGACTTCCCTACGAGCAGTACTTC. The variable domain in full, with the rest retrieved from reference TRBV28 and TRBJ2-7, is DVKVTQSSRYLVKRTGEKVFLECVQDMDHENMFWYRQDPGLGLRLIYFSYDVKMKEKGDIPEGYSVSREKKERFSLILESASTNQTSMYLCASTLGGGLPYEQYFGPGTRLTVT.

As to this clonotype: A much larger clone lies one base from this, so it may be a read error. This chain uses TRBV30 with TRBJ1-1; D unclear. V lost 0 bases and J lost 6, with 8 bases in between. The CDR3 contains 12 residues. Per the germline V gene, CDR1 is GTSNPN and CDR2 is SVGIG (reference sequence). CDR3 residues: CAWSVLSAEAFF. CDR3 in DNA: TGTGCCTGGAGTGTACTATCGGCTGAAGCTTTCTTT.

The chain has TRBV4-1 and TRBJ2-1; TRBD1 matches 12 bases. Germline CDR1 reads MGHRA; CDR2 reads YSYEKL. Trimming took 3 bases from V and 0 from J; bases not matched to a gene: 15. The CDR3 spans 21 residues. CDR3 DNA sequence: TGCGCCAGCAGCCATCTCATAGCGGGACAGGGGGCGATTAACTCCTACAATGAGCAGTTCTTC. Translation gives CASSHLIAGQGAINSYNEQFF.

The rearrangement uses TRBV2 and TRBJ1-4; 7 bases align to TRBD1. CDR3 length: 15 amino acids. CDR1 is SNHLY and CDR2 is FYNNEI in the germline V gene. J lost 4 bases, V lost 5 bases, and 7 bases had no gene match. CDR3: CASSRSGTVNEKLFF. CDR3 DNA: TGTGCCAGCAGTCGCTCCGGGACAGTTAATGAAAAACTGTTTTTT.

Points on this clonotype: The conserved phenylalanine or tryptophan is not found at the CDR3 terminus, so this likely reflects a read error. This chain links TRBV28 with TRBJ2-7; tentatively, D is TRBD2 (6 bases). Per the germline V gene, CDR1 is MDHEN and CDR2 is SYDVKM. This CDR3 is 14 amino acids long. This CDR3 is CASRDAGSSYAQYL. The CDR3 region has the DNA TGTGCTAGCAGGGACGCGGGGAGCTCCTACGCGCAGTACCTC.

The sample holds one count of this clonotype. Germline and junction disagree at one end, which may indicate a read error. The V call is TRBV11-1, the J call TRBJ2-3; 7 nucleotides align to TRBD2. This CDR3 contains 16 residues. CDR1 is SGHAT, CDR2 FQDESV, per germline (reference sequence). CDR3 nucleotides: TGTGCCAGCAGCCTCGTGACTAGCATACAAACAGATATGCAGTATTTT. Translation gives CASSLVTSIQTDMQYF. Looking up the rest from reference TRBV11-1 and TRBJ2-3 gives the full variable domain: EAEVAQSPRYKITEKSQAVAFWCDPISGHATLYWYRQILGQGPELLVQFQDESVVDDSQLPKDRFSAERLKGVDSTLKIQPAELGDSAMYLCASSLVTSIQTDMQYFGPGTRLTVL.

The CDR3 DNA reads TGTGCCAGCAGGGGAGCGGGGGGACAAGAGACCCAGTACTTC. This translates into CASRGAGGQETQYF. V usage is TRBV28 and J usage is TRBJ2-5; 9 nucleotides agree with TRBD2. In germline, CDR1 is MDHEN, CDR2 SYDVKM. CDR3 length equals 14 residues. V dropped 6 bases and J dropped 2; count of bases not matched to a gene: 4. The full variable domain, with the rest looked up from reference TRBV28 and TRBJ2-5, is DVKVTQSSRYLVKRTGEKVFLECVQDMDHENMFWYRQDPGLGLRLIYFSYDVKMKEKGDIPEGYSVSREKKERFSLILESASTNQTSMYLCASRGAGGQETQYFGPGTRLLVL.

Here the CDR3 DNA reads TGTGCCAGCAGCCCAGCCGACAGGGTCGGCACCGGGGAGCTGTTTTTT. It encodes CASSPADRVGTGELFF. This chain connects TRBV11-2 to TRBJ2-2; TRBD1 aligns across 7 bases. Germline CDR1 and CDR2: SGHAT and FQNNGV. This CDR3 comprises 16 residues. Trimming removed 5 bases from V and 4 bases from J; junction bases left unmatched: 10.

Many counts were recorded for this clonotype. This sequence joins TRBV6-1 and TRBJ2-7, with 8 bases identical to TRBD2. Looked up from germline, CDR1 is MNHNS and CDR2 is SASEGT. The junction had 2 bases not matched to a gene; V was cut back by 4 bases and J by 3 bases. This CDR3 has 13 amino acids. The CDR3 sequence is CASSGAGGYEQYF. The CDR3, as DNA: TGTGCCAGCAGTGGGGCGGGAGGCTACGAGCAGTACTTC.

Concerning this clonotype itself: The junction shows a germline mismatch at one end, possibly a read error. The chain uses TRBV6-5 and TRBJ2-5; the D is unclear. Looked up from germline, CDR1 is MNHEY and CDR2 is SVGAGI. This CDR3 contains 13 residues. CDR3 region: CGSNKGGQETQYF. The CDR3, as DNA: TGTGGCAGCAATAAAGGTGGTCAAGAGACCCAGTACTTC.

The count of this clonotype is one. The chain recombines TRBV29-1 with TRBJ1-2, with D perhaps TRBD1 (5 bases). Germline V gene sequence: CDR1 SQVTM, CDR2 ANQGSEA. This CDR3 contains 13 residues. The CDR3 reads CSVVDSTIYGYTF. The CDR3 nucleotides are TGCAGTGTAGTAGACAGCACTATCTATGGCTACACCTTC.

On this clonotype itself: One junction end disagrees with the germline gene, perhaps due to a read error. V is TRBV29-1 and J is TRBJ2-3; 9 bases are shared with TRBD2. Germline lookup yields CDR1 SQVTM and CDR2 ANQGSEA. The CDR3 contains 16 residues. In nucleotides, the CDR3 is TGTGGCGTTGAAGGGGTGGCTAGCGGGGCCACAGATACGCAGTATTTT. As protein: CGVEGVASGATDTQYF.

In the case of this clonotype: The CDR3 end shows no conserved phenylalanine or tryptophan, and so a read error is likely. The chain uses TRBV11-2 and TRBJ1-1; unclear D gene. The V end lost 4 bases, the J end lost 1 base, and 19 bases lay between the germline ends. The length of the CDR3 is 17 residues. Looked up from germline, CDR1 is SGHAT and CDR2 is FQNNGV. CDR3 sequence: CASSSTWWGAWNTEAFS. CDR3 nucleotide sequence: TGTGCCAGCAGCTCAACGTGGTGGGGAGCCTGGAACACTGAAGCTTTCTCT.

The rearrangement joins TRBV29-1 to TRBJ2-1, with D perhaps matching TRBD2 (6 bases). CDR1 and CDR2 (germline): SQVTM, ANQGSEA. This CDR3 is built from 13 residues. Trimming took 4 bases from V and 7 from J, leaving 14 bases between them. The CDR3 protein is CSVASGRTNEQFF. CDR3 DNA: TGCAGCGTTGCAAGCGGGCGGACAAATGAGCAGTTCTTC.

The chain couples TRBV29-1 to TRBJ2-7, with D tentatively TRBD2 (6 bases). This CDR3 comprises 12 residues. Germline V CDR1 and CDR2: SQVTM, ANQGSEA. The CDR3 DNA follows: TGCGGCCCCGTGGGGGGATCCTACGAGCAGTACTTC. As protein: CGPVGGSYEQYF.

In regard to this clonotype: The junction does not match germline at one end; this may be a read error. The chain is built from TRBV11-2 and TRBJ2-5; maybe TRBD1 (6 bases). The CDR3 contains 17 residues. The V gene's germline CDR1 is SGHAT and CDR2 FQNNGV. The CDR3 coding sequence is TGCGCCAGCAGCTTGGTCAGTGGGGGCGGTCGGCAAGAGACCCAGTACTTC. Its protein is CASSLVSGGGRQETQYF. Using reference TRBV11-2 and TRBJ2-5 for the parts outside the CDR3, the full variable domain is EAGVAQSPRYKIIEKRQSVAFWCNPISGHATLYWYQQILGQGPKLLIQFQNNGVVDDSQLPKDRFSAERLKGVDSTLKIQPAKLEDSAVYLCASSLVSGGGRQETQYFGPGTRLLVL.

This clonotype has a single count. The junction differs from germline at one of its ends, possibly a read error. This CDR3 reads CAGSPGTDYVYTF. The CDR3, as DNA: TGTGCCGGCAGCCCCGGGACGGACTATGTCTACACCTTC. The V gene is TRBV5-4, the J gene TRBJ1-2, with TRBD1 as a possible D gene (5 bases). Germline CDR1 and CDR2: SGHNT and YYREEE (reference sequence). This CDR3 region has 13 residues.